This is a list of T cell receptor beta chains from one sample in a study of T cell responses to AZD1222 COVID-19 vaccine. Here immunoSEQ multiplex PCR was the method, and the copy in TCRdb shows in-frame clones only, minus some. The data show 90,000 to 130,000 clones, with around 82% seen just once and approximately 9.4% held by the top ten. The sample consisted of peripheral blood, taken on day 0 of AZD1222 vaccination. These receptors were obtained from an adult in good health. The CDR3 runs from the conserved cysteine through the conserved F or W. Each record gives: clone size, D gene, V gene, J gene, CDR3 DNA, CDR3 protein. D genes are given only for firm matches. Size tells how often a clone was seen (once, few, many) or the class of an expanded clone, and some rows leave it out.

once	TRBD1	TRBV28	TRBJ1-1	TGTGCCAGCAAGATAACAGGGGGCACTGAAGCTTTCTTT	CASKITGGTEAFF
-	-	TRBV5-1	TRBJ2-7	TGCGCCAGCAGCTTGGGAGCGGCCTCCTACGAGCAGTACTTC	CASSLGAASYEQYF
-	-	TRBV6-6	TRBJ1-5	TGTGCCAGCAGTTATTCTGGTAGCAATCAGCCCCAGCATTTT	CASSYSGSNQPQHF
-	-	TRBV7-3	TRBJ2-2	TGTGCCAGCAGCTTGGACGGGATTAGTACCGGGGAGCTGTTTTTT	CASSLDGISTGELFF
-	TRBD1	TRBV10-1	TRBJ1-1	TGCGCCACACCCGGCCGGGACAGAAACCCAACAAATGCTTTCTTT	CATPGRDRNPTNAFF
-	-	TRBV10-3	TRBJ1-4	TGTGCCATCAGTGATAACAGTGAAAAACTGTTTTTT	CAISDNSEKLFF
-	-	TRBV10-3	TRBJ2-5	TGTGCCACCGGGGACTCCCAAGAGACCCAGTACTTC	CATGDSQETQYF
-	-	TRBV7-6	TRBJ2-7	TGTGCCAGCAGCTTAGATGAGGGAGCCTACGAGCAGTACTTC	CASSLDEGAYEQYF
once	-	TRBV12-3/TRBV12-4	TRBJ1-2	TGTGCCAGCAGCCCCCAAAGCTATGGCTACACCTTC	CASSPQSYGYTF
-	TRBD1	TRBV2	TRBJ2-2	TGTGCCAGCAGTGAAGGGCAGGGGGCGACCGGGGAGCTGTTTTTT	CASSEGQGATGELFF
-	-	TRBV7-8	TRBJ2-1	TGTGCCAGCAGCCTCGCCAGGGTGGCCTACAATGAGCAGTTCTTC	CASSLARVAYNEQFF
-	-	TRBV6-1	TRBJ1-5	TGTGCCAGCAGTGAGTTCTGGCAATTAACCCCGTTTAATCAGCCCCAGCATTTT	CASSEFWQLTPFNQPQHF
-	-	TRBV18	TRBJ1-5	TGTGCCAGCTCACCTCGGACGAATCAGCCCCAGCATTTT	CASSPRTNQPQHF
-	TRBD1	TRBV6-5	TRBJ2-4	TGTGCCAGCAGTCGGGACAGGGGCGAAAACATTCAGTACTTC	CASSRDRGENIQYF
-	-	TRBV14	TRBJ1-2	TGTGCCAGCAGCAGATGGCTGAGTTCCTATGGCTACACCTTC	CASSRWLSSYGYTF
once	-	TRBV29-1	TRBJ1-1	TGCAGCAGCAAGTTGCGACAGAACACTGAAGCTTTCTTT	CSSKLRQNTEAFF
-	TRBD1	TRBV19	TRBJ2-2	TGTGCCAGTAGTATCTCTGGGGCAGGGGGCCGGGAGCTGTTTTTT	CASSISGAGGRELFF
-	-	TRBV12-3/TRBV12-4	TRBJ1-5	TGTGCCAGCAGTTTACAGGTGAATCAGCCCCAGCATTTT	CASSLQVNQPQHF
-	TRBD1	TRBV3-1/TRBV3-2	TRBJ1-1	TGTGCCAGCAGCCGGGACAGGGGGACTCACACTGAAGCTTTCTTT	CASSRDRGTHTEAFF
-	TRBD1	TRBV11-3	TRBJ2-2	TGTGCCAGCAGCTTAGGTGGGACAGGGAGAAACGGGGAGCTGTTTTTT	CASSLGGTGRNGELFF
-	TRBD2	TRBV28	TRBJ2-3	TGTGCCAGCAGTTTTACTGGGAGGGGCCCAGATACGCAGTATTTT	CASSFTGRGPDTQYF
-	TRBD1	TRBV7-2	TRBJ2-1	TGTGCCAGCAGCTTAGGGCAGGGGGCAGTTAATGAGCAGTTCTTC	CASSLGQGAVNEQFF
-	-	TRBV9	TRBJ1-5	TGTGCCAGCAGCGTAGCAGGGTTTAGCAATCAGCCCCAGCATTTT	CASSVAGFSNQPQHF
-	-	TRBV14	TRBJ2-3	TGTGCCAGCAGCCAAGAGCTTGGACATTACACCACAGATACGCAGTATTTT	CASSQELGHYTTDTQYF
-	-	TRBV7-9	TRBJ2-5	TGTGCCAGCAGCCTGGGGGTTCAAGAGACCCAGTACTTC	CASSLGVQETQYF
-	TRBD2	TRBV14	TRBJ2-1	TGTGCCAGCAGCCCCCTAGGGGGACTAGTCTACAATGAGCAGTTCTTC	CASSPLGGLVYNEQFF
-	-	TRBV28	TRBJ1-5	TGTGCCACTCTTACCTCCCCGGGACATAAGGGATTTCAGCCCCAGCATTTT	CATLTSPGHKGFQPQHF
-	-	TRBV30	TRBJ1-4	TGTGCCTGGTCTGGGGCGGCGGGGGAAGAAAAACTGTTTTTT	CAWSGAAGEEKLFF
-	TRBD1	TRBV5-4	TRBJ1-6	TGTGCCAGCAGCTCGACGGGACAGGTCACTTCACCCCTCCACTTT	CASSSTGQVTSPLHF
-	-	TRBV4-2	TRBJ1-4	TGTGCCAGCAGCCAAGAGGGTGAAAAACTGTTTTTT	CASSQEGEKLFF
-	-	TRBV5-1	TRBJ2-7	TGCGCCAGCTCCTCTCGAGCCTCCGAAGGGGCCTACGAGCAGTACTTC	CASSSRASEGAYEQYF
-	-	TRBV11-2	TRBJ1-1	TGTGCCAGCAGCCAAAGGGGGGGGGCGCTCACTGAAGCTTTCTTT	CASSQRGGALTEAFF
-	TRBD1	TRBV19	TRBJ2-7	TGTGCCACCCATTCCGGGACAGGGAATCGCCACGAGCAGTACTTC	CATHSGTGNRHEQYF
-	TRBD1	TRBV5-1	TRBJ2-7	TGCGCCAGCAGCTTGGGGGACAGGATCTACGAGCAGTACTTC	CASSLGDRIYEQYF
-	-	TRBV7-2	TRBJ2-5	TGTGCCAGCAGCTTGTGGGGTACGGTGGAGACCCAGTACTTC	CASSLWGTVETQYF
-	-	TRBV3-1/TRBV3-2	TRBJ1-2	TGTGCCAGCAGCCAAGACAACTATGGCTACACCTTC	CASSQDNYGYTF
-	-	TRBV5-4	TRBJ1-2	TGTGCCAGCAGCCTACCGAGAGGGGAAGGGGCTTATGGCTACACCTTC	CASSLPRGEGAYGYTF
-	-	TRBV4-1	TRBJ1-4	TGCGCCAGCAGCCAAGACCGATTTGGGGCAGGAAAACTGTTTTTT	CASSQDRFGAGKLFF
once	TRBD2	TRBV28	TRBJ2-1	TGTGCCAGCAGTTCCGGGGGGACTAGCAACAATGAGCAGTTCTTC	CASSSGGTSNNEQFF
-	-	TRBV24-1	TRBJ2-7	TGTGCCACCAGTGATAACTCGGGATCCCACTACGAGCAGTACTTC	CATSDNSGSHYEQYF
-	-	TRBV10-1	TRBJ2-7	TGCGCCTGGACTTCGGGACCGGGCTACGAGCAGTACTTC	CAWTSGPGYEQYF
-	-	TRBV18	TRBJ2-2	TGTGCCAGCTCACCACCGTTTATACCCGGGGAGCTGTTTTTT	CASSPPFIPGELFF
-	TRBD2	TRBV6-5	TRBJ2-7	TGTGCCAGCAGGAAACTAGCGGGGAGCTCCTACGAGCAGTACTTC	CASRKLAGSSYEQYF
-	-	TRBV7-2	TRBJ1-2	TGTGCCAGCAGCTTAGGTCGGACACATGGCTACACCTTC	CASSLGRTHGYTF
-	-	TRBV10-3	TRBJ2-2	TGTGCCATCAAGGGGGAGGAGGGATACGCCGGGGAGCTGTTTTTT	CAIKGEEGYAGELFF
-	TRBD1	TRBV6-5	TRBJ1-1	TGTGCCAGCATCACAGGGGGCCGGACTGAAGCTTTCTTT	CASITGGRTEAFF
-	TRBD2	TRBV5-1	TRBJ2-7	TGCGCCAGCAGGAGGACTAGCGGGGGGGAATACGAGCAGTACTTC	CASRRTSGGEYEQYF
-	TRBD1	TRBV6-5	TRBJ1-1	TGTGCCAGCAGCACAACAGGGGGCACTGAAGCTTTCTTT	CASSTTGGTEAFF
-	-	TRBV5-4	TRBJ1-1	TGTGCCAGCAGCTTGGAGGGTGTAGCTCGCACTGAAGCTTTCTTT	CASSLEGVARTEAFF
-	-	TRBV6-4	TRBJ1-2	TGTGCCAGCAGTGACAACTGGAGCGTGCCCAGACCGTATGGCTACACCTTC	CASSDNWSVPRPYGYTF
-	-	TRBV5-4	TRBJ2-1	TGTGCCAGCAGCTTGGCTAGCCTATTGTCCAATGAGCAGTTCTTC	CASSLASLLSNEQFF
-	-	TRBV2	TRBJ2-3	TGTGCCAGCAGGGGGGATAGCACAGATACGCAGTATTTT	CASRGDSTDTQYF
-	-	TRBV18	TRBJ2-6	TGTGCCAGCTCACCTGTCAGGGCTGGGGCCAACGTCCTGACTTTC	CASSPVRAGANVLTF
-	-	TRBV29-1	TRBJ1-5	TGCAGCGTGGGTCAGGCTGGGGATCAGCCCCAGCATTTT	CSVGQAGDQPQHF
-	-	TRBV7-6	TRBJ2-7	TGTGCCAGCAGCTTACAGGACAACTCCTACGAGCAGTACTTC	CASSLQDNSYEQYF
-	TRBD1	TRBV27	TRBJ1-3	TGTGCCAGCAGTTCGTCCTACAGGGGAAGGCCTGGAAACACCATATATTTT	CASSSSYRGRPGNTIYF
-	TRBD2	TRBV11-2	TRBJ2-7	TGTGCCAGCAGCTTAGTCCGCGGGAGTACCTACGAGCAGTACTTC	CASSLVRGSTYEQYF
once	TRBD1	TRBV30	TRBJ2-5	TGTGCCTGGACCCCCGGCGCCATCTTCGGACAGGGGGAGACCCAGTACTTC	CAWTPGAIFGQGETQYF
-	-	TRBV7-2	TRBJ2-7	TGTGCCAGCAGCTTCGTGCCCTACGAGCAGTACTTC	CASSFVPYEQYF
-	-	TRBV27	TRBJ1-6	TGTGCCAGCAGTTTAAGGTCCGGCACTAATTCACCCCTCCACTTT	CASSLRSGTNSPLHF